A single sample is the source of the 30 T cell receptor beta chains below, sequenced in a study of blood T cell repertoires in COVID-19. Clones were sequenced by immunoSEQ multiplex PCR, and TCRdb holds only the in-frame ones, with some missing. This sample yields some 120,000 clones, of which roughly four fifths are seen a single time; around 10% belongs to the top ten. Sequenced input: peripheral blood. The receptors here all came from a human donor in a cohort sampled during active COVID-19.

The chain joins TRBV27 to TRBJ1-2, with D unclear. Trimming removed 5 bases at V and 4 bases at J, with 11 bases between. Germline CDR1 and CDR2: MNHEY and SMNVEV (reference sequence). The CDR3 has 13 residues. CDR3 sequence reads: CASSTPRGYGYTF. Written as DNA, the CDR3 is TGTGCCAGCAGTACGCCTCGGGGCTATGGCTACACCTTC.

The chain has TRBV5-6 and TRBJ1-3, with no clear D. The V gene's germline CDR1 is SGHDT and CDR2 YYEEEE. Trimming shortened V by 2 bases and J by 2 bases, and 14 bases separated the two germline ends. The CDR3 covers 16 residues. The CDR3 DNA reads as TGTGCCAGCAGCTTACGGGCCGGGGTGGCTGGAAACACCATATATTTT. Translation gives CASSLRAGVAGNTIYF.

This clone was seen once. The rearrangement joins TRBV5-6 to TRBJ2-1; D may be TRBD2 (6 bases). The CDR3 sequence is 16 residues long. CDR1 is SGHDT, CDR2 YYEEEE, per germline. The ends were cut back, 1 base at V and 3 bases at J, with 14 bases in the middle. The CDR3 coding sequence is TGTGCCAGCAGCTTGACTAGCCCCTATAACTACAATGAGCAGTTCTTC. Translated, it gives CASSLTSPYNYNEQFF.

The V and J genes are TRBV3-1 (or the pseudogene TRBV3-2) and TRBJ2-7; no firm D call. The CDR3 loop spans 18 amino acids. Germline CDR1 and CDR2: LGHDT and YNNKEL (reference sequence). The V and J ends lost 0 bases and 3 bases respectively, with 21 bases between them. CDR3 coding DNA: TGTGCCAGCAGCCAAGATGTGTGCCCTCAAGAGGTCAACTACGAGCAGTACTTC. Residues: CASSQDVCPQEVNYEQYF.

The chain couples TRBV12-5 to TRBJ1-1; D remains ambiguous. The CDR3 runs to 12 residues. Between the trimmed V and J ends, which lost 5 bases and 11 bases, there was a span of 15 bases. Germline V lookup: CDR1 LGHNT, CDR2 FRNRAP. CDR3: CASGPEGLGAFF. The CDR3 bases are TGTGCTAGTGGTCCCGAGGGCCTTGGGGCTTTCTTT.

The chain combines TRBV2 with TRBJ2-5; no clear D. The CDR3 runs 12 residues. Germline V gene data show CDR1 as SNHLY and CDR2 as FYNNEI. V lost 8 bases, J lost 1 base, and 8 bases lay in between. The DNA of the CDR3 is TGTGCCAGCTATGAGATCCAAGAGACCCAGTACTTC. Its translation: CASYEIQETQYF.

The rearrangement links TRBV2 to TRBJ1-1; D is perhaps TRBD1 (6 bases). Germline CDR1 is SNHLY and CDR2 is FYNNEI. This CDR3 is built from 11 residues. The ends were cut back, 3 bases at V and 9 bases at J, with 8 bases in the middle. CDR3 nucleotide sequence: TGTGCCAGCAGTGAGGGGGCAAAAGCTTTCTTT. Translating gives CASSEGAKAFF.

The chain joins TRBV5-1 to TRBJ2-6; the D gene is possibly TRBD2 (5 bases). CDR1 and CDR2 from the germline V gene are SGHRS and YFSETQ. V lost 2 bases and J 0 bases, leaving 9 bases between the germline ends. CDR3 length: 16 residues. The CDR3 reads CASSFQTSSGANVLTF. The CDR3 DNA follows: TGCGCCAGCAGCTTCCAAACTAGCTCTGGGGCCAACGTCCTGACTTTC.

J is TRBJ2-5 and V is TRBV20-1; maybe TRBD2 (5 bases). CDR1 DFQATT and CDR2 SNEGSKA come from the germline V gene (reference sequence). The CDR3 totals 10 residues. V lost 4 bases, J lost 5 bases, and 5 bases lay in between. The CDR3: CSATGETQYF. Here the CDR3 DNA reads TGCAGTGCTACGGGGGAGACCCAGTACTTC.

The V and J genes are TRBV4-1 and TRBJ2-1, with 16 bases that match TRBD2. The CDR3 is 17 amino acids. Trimming took 4 bases from V and 4 from J; bases not matched to a gene: 4. Germline V gene sequence: CDR1 MGHRA, CDR2 YSYEKL. The CDR3 sequence: CASSRGTSGGAYNEQFF. In DNA, the CDR3 is TGCGCCAGCAGCCGTGGGACTAGCGGGGGGGCTTACAATGAGCAGTTCTTC.

This chain links TRBV9 with TRBJ1-2, with D hard to call. The V and J ends lost 3 bases and 9 bases respectively, with 18 bases between them. Germline values: CDR1 SGDLS, CDR2 YYNGEE. The CDR3 runs to 14 residues. The CDR3 loop reads CASSAHGEARSYTF. The CDR3 coding sequence is TGTGCCAGCAGCGCCCATGGCGAGGCGAGAAGCTACACCTTC.

This chain joins TRBV12-5 and TRBJ2-1; 7 positions agree with TRBD2. The germline CDR1 and CDR2 sequences are LGHNT and FRNRAP. There are 15 residues in the CDR3. The ends lost 5 bases at V and 4 bases at J; junction bases unmatched: 8. Here the CDR3 DNA reads TGTGCTAGTGGTCACGGGACTACGGCGTACAATGAGCAGTTCTTC. Its translation is CASGHGTTAYNEQFF.

The chain combines TRBV4-3 with TRBJ2-3, with 8 bases that match TRBD1. This CDR3 comprises 16 residues. The V gene end was trimmed by 3 bases and the J gene end by 0 bases; junction bases not matched to a gene: 5. Germline CDR1 and CDR2: LGHNA and YSLEER. Written as DNA, the CDR3 is TGCGCCAGCAGCCAGGACAGGGCCGCTAGCACAGATACGCAGTATTTT. Amino acid sequence: CASSQDRAASTDTQYF.

This sequence joins TRBV6-1 and TRBJ2-1; D is possibly TRBD2 (6 bases). This CDR3 comprises 16 residues. Germline CDR1 is MNHNS and CDR2 is SASEGT. V lost 2 bases and J 5 bases, leaving 16 bases between the germline ends. The CDR3 is CASSEYPGDLNNEQFF. DNA for the CDR3: TGTGCCAGCAGTGAATATCCGGGGGATTTAAACAATGAGCAGTTCTTC.

V is TRBV19 and J is TRBJ1-3; D gene uncertain. The CDR3 has 13 residues. Trimming took off 6 bases at V and 3 bases at J, with 9 bases between the two ends. CDR1 is LNHDA, CDR2 SQIVND, per germline (reference sequence). CDR3 coding DNA: TGTGCCAGTAGATACACCGTTGGAAACACCATATATTTT. Amino acid sequence: CASRYTVGNTIYF.

The gene calls are TRBV18 and TRBJ1-1; D is unclear. V lost 3 bases and J lost 0, with 11 bases in between. Germline loops: CDR1 KGHSH, CDR2 LQKENI. The length of the CDR3 is 15 residues. As DNA, the CDR3 is TGTGCCAGCTCACCCGACAATAGTATGAACACTGAAGCTTTCTTT. Its translation: CASSPDNSMNTEAFF. Complete variable domain (other parts from reference TRBV18 and TRBJ1-1): NAGVMQNPRHLVRRRGQEARLRCSPMKGHSHVYWYRQLPEEGLKFMVYLQKENIIDESGMPKERFSAEFPKEGPSILRIQQVVRGDSAAYFCASSPDNSMNTEAFFGQGTRLTVV.

V gene TRBV20-1 combines with J gene TRBJ2-1; weak D call: TRBD1 (6 bases). The CDR3 has 11 residues. Trimming removed 6 bases from V and 7 bases from J, with 10 bases in between. Germline values: CDR1 DFQATT, CDR2 SNEGSKA (reference sequence). The chain's CDR3 is CSARGWNEQFF. CDR3 in DNA: TGCAGTGCAAGGGGGTGGAATGAGCAGTTCTTC.

This chain uses TRBV5-8 with TRBJ2-3; D not resolved. Deletions cut 3 bases from V and 0 bases from J, with 8 bases between. Germline V gives CDR1 SGHTS, CDR2 YDEGEE. This CDR3 comprises 14 residues. CDR3 in amino acids: CASSSGASTDTQYF. In DNA, the CDR3 is TGTGCCAGCAGCTCCGGAGCTAGCACAGATACGCAGTATTTT.

This clone was counted only a few times. V usage is TRBV5-4 and J usage is TRBJ2-7; TRBD1 matches at 9 bases. The germline gives CDR1 SGHNT, CDR2 YYREEE (reference sequence). The V and J ends lost 3 bases and 3 bases, in that order; junction bases with no gene match: 4. The length of the CDR3 is 14 residues. Written as DNA, the CDR3 is TGTGCCAGCAGCTCGAAGACAGGGGGCTACGAGCAGTACTTC. This gives the protein CASSSKTGGYEQYF.

The chain has TRBV19 and TRBJ1-1, with 8 bases fitting TRBD1. CDR1 and CDR2 from the germline V gene are LNHDA and SQIVND (reference sequence). With V trimmed by 6 bases and J by 1 base, 7 bases remained unmatched. This CDR3 has 15 amino acids. In nucleotides, the CDR3 is TGTGCCAGTAGGGGTCCAGGGGGCCGGAACACTGAAGCTTTCTTT. Translating it yields CASRGPGGRNTEAFF.

The chain couples TRBV10-3 to TRBJ2-3, with D possibly being TRBD2 (6 bases). Germline V CDR1 and CDR2: ENHRY, SYGVKD. This CDR3 has 16 residues. V shed 4 bases and J shed 1 base, with 15 bases lying between them. The CDR3 DNA follows: TGTGCCATCAGTGGACTGAAATCGGGGGGCACAGATACGCAGTATTTT. It encodes CAISGLKSGGTDTQYF.

This chain connects TRBV6-2 or TRBV6-3 to TRBJ2-3, with 13 bases aligning to TRBD2. Unmatched junction bases numbered 6, after V lost 6 bases and J lost 0 bases. The CDR3 sequence is 17 residues long. CDR1 MNHEY and CDR2 SVGEGT come from the germline V gene. The CDR3 sequence: CASSRLAGGVSTDTQYF. The CDR3 DNA follows: TGTGCCAGCAGCCGACTAGCGGGGGGCGTGAGCACAGATACGCAGTATTTT.

The V gene is TRBV19, the J gene TRBJ2-3, with a possible D match to TRBD1 (6 bases). There are 17 residues in the CDR3. Germline values: CDR1 LNHDA, CDR2 SQIVND (reference sequence). V lost 5 bases and J lost 4, with 22 bases in between. As DNA, the CDR3 is TGTGCCAGTAGTGTAAACAGGGACCGCGTGGGCTCAGATACGCAGTATTTT. Translating it yields CASSVNRDRVGSDTQYF.

V usage is TRBV29-1 and J usage is TRBJ2-5; D perhaps matches TRBD1 (6 bases). The V end lost 6 bases, the J end lost 6 bases, and 23 bases lay between the germline ends. Per germline, CDR1 SQVTM and CDR2 ANQGSEA. CDR3 length equals 15 residues. CDR3 sequence (DNA): TGCAGCGTCGATACCTCCGGGACAACCTCCCAGACCCAGTACTTC. Its protein is CSVDTSGTTSQTQYF.

The chain is built from TRBV19 and TRBJ2-3; TRBD2 matches at 8 bases. The V gene end was trimmed by 5 bases and the J gene end by 1 base; junction bases not matched to a gene: 8. Germline-derived CDR1 and CDR2 are LNHDA and SQIVND (reference sequence). There are 16 residues in the CDR3. CDR3 sequence (DNA): TGTGCCAGTAGTCTTGGCGGGGGGCGGGGCACAGATACGCAGTATTTT. This encodes CASSLGGGRGTDTQYF.

V and J are TRBV5-4 and TRBJ2-7; TRBD2 agrees at 8 bases. Germline V gene data show CDR1 as SGHNT and CDR2 as YYREEE (reference sequence). CDR3 length equals 16 residues. The V and J ends lost 3 bases and 5 bases, in that order; junction bases with no gene match: 13. The CDR3 protein is CASSSSRVSGEDEQYF. CDR3 DNA sequence: TGTGCCAGCAGCTCATCCCGTGTTAGCGGGGAGGACGAGCAGTACTTC.

The chain carries TRBV6-5 and TRBJ1-1; TRBD1 matches at 8 bases. Per germline, CDR1 MNHEY and CDR2 SVGAGI. V shed 5 bases and J 7 bases; nucleotides not matched to a gene: 3. The CDR3 is 12 residues long. The DNA of the CDR3 is TGTGCCAGCAGTAGGACAGGGAATGAAGCTTTCTTT. Its translation is CASSRTGNEAFF.

V gene TRBV6-5 combines with J gene TRBJ2-5, with a weak D call TRBD2 (6 bases). Germline V gene data show CDR1 as MNHEY and CDR2 as SVGAGI. V was pared by 7 bases and J by 1 base, with 16 bases between. The CDR3 runs to 15 residues. CDR3 bases: TGTGCCAGCATAAGATTGACTAGTCTCCAAGAGACCCAGTACTTC. This codes for CASIRLTSLQETQYF.

The chain joins TRBV5-1 to TRBJ2-3; TRBD2 matches at 10 bases. V shed 3 bases, J shed 5 bases, and the junction held 9 bases outside the gene matches. Per the germline V gene, CDR1 is SGHRS and CDR2 is YFSETQ. This CDR3 is built from 16 residues. CDR3 DNA sequence: TGCGCCAGCAGCTCCGAGGGACTAGCGCTCAGAGATACGCAGTATTTT. Its protein is CASSSEGLALRDTQYF.

V gene TRBV5-6 combines with J gene TRBJ2-3; 7 bases are a match to TRBD2. Losses at the gene ends were 5 bases for V and 2 bases for J; bases not matched to a gene: 11. This CDR3 has 16 amino acids. Germline CDR1 and CDR2: SGHDT and YYEEEE. The CDR3 DNA reads as TGTGCCAGCAGAGGTCAAGCGGGGTTTATCACAGATACGCAGTATTTT. This gives the protein CASRGQAGFITDTQYF.